This T cell receptor beta chain was identified during a study of tumor-infiltrating lymphocytes in localized non-small cell lung cancer. At the level of the study: Patients included smokers and never-smokers with various histologies, some sampled after neoadjuvant chemotherapy. Study-wide points: Only some patients had TCR sequencing, depending on available tissue. Different pieces of the same tissue were used for each assay.

Here immunoSEQ multiplex PCR was the method, and the copy in TCRdb shows in-frame clones only, minus some. Altogether more than 10,000 clones are present, around 68% being singletons, with the ten largest covering 9.4%. Germline CDR1 MDHEN, CDR2 SYDVKM. Losses at the gene ends were 5 bases for V and 4 bases for J; bases not matched to a gene: 5. This CDR3 contains 14 residues. In its sample, this clone was seen a few times. The target antigen is unknown. Input material: lung tumor tissue. This sequence originates from a human donor with non-small cell lung cancer. The chain couples TRBV28 to TRBJ1-1; 9 nucleotides agree with TRBD1. CDR3 DNA: TGTGCCAGCAGTGCACCGGGACAGGGCACTGAAGCTTTCTTT. It yields the protein CASSAPGQGTEAFF.